The source of this T cell receptor beta chain is a study of glioma-infiltrating T cells after dendritic cell vaccination. Study background: The vaccine used monocyte-derived dendritic cells pulsed overnight with autologous tumor lysate. Dendritic cell vaccine was injected intradermally three times, biweekly.

This clone was picked up a small number of times. The primer mix had 60 V beta and 13 J beta primers. This table comes from immunoSEQ multiplex PCR, and its TCRdb copy is limited to in-frame clones, with some not included. The sample has roughly 60,000 clones; around nine tenths are singletons. The sample's time point: after dendritic cell vaccination, including at tumor progression/relapse. No glioblastoma patient carried an isocitrate dehydrogenase mutation. The CDR3 totals 16 residues. Trimming cost V 5 bases and J 4 bases; bases outside gene matches: 13. CDR1 is SGHAT and CDR2 is FQNNGV in the germline V gene.

The chain is built from TRBV11-2 and TRBJ2-7, with TRBD1 identical over 8 bases. The TCR originated in a human donor with glioblastoma. Sequenced here: blood, sampled after dendritic cell vaccination. CDR3 sequence reads: CASSILPGGASYEQYF. The CDR3 bases are TGTGCCAGCAGCATACTCCCAGGGGGCGCGTCTTACGAGCAGTACTTC.